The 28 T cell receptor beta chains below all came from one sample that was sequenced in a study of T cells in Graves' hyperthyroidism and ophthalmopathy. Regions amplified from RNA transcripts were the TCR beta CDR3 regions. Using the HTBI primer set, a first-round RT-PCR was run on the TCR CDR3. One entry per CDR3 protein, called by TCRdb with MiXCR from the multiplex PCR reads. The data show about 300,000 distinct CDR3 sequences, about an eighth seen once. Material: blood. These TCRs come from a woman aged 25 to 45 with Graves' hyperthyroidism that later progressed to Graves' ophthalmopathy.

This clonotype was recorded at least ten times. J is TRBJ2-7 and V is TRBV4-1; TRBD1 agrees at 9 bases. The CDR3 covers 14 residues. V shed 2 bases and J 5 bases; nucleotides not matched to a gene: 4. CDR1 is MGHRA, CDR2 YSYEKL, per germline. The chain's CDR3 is CASSQRTGVHEQYF. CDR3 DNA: TGCGCCAGCAGCCAACGGACAGGGGTCCACGAGCAGTACTTC.

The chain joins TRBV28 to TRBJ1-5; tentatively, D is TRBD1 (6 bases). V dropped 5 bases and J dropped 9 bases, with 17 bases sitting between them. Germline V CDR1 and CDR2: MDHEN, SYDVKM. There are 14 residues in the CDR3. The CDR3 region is CASSPSGGNGPQHF. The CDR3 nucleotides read TGTGCCAGCAGTCCCTCCGGGGGCAATGGGCCCCAGCATTTT.

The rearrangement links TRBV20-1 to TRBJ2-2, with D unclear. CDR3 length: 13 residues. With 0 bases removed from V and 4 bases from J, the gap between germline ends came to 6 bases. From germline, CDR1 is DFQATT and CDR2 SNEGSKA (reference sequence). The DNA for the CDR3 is TGCAGTGCTAGAGACCCGGTCACCGGGGAGCTGTTTTTT. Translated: CSARDPVTGELFF.

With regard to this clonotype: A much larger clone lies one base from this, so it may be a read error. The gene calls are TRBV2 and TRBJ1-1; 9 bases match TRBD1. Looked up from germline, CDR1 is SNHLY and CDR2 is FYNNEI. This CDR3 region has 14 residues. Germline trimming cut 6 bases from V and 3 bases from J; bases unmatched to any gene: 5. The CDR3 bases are TGTGCCAGCAGCATCGGACAGGGGCACACTGAAGCTTTCTTT. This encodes CASSIGQGHTEAFF.

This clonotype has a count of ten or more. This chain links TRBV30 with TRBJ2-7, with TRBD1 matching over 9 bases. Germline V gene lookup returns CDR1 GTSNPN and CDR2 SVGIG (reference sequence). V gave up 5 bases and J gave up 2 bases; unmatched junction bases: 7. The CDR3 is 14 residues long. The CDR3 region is CAWSYGTGPYEQYF. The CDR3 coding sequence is TGTGCCTGGTCCTATGGGACAGGGCCCTACGAGCAGTACTTC.

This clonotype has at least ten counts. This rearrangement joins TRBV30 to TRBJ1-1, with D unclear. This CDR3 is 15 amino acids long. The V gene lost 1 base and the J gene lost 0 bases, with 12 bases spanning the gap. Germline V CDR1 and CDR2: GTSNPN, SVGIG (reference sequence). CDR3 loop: CAWSALQTLNTEAFF. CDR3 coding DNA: TGTGCCTGGAGTGCCCTACAGACCTTGAACACTGAAGCTTTCTTT.

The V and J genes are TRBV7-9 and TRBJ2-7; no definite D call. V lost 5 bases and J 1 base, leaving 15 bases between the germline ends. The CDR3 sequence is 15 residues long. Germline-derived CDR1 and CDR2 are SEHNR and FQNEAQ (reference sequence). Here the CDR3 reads CASSPRWVASYEQYF. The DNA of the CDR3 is TGTGCCAGCAGCCCCAGATGGGTTGCGTCCTACGAGCAGTACTTC.

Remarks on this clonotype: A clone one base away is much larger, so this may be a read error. CDR3 nucleotide sequence: TGTACCAGCAGGGGACAGGTCTCCTACAATGAGCAGTTCTTC. Translated: CTSRGQVSYNEQFF. The genes are TRBV6-2 or TRBV6-3 and TRBJ2-1; 8 bases are a match to TRBD1. Germline loops: CDR1 MNHEY, CDR2 SVGEGT. This CDR3 is 14 amino acids long.

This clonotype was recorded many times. CDR3 sequence reads: CSVEDGISPDTQYF. The CDR3 bases are TGCAGCGTTGAAGACGGGATATCCCCAGATACGCAGTATTTT. This chain joins TRBV29-1 and TRBJ2-3; D possibly corresponds to TRBD2 (5 bases). V lost 0 bases and J 4 bases, leaving 11 bases between the germline ends. In germline, CDR1 is SQVTM, CDR2 ANQGSEA. The CDR3 is made up of 14 amino acids.

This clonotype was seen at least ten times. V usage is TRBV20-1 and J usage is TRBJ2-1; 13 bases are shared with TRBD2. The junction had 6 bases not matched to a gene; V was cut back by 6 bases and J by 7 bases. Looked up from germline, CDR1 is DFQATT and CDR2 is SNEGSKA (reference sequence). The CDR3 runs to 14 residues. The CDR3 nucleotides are TGCAGTGCAAGGACTAGCGGGAGTTATAATGAGCAGTTCTTC. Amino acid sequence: CSARTSGSYNEQFF.

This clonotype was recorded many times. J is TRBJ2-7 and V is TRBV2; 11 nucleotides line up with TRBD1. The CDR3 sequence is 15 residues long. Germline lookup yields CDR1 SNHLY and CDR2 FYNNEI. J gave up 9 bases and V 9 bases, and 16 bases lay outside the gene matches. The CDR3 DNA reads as TGTGCCAGTCTCCCTGGGGGGACAGGGGGTTCTCGGCAGTACTTC. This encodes CASLPGGTGGSRQYF. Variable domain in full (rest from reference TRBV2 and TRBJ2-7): EPEVTQTPSHQVTQMGQEVILRCVPISNHLYFYWYRQILGQKVEFLVSFYNNEISEKSEIFDDQFSVERPDGSNFTLKIRSTKLEDSAMYFCASLPGGTGGSRQYFGPGTRLTVT.

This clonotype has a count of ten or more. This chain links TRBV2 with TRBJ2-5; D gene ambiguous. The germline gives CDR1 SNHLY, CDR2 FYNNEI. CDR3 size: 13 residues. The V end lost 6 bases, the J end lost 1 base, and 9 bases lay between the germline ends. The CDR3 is CASSPRLQETQYF. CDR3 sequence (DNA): TGTGCCAGCAGCCCAAGGCTCCAAGAGACCCAGTACTTC. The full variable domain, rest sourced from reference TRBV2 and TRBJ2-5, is EPEVTQTPSHQVTQMGQEVILRCVPISNHLYFYWYRQILGQKVEFLVSFYNNEISEKSEIFDDQFSVERPDGSNFTLKIRSTKLEDSAMYFCASSPRLQETQYFGPGTRLLVL.

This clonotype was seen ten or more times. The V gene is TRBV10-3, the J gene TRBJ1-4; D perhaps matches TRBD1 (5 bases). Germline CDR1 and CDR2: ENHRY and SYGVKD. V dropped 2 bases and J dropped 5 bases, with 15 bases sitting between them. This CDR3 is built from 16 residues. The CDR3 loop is CAISEHYGGENEKLFF. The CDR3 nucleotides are TGTGCCATCAGTGAGCACTATGGGGGAGAGAATGAAAAACTGTTTTTT.

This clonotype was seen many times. CDR3 coding DNA: TGTGCCAGCAGTGAAGGTTCAGGGTTACAAGAGACCCAGTACTTC. This encodes CASSEGSGLQETQYF. The V and J genes are TRBV2 and TRBJ2-5, with a weak D call TRBD1 (5 bases). Trimming stripped 1 base from V and 2 bases from J, with 11 bases between. The CDR3 runs 15 residues. Germline values: CDR1 SNHLY, CDR2 FYNNEI.

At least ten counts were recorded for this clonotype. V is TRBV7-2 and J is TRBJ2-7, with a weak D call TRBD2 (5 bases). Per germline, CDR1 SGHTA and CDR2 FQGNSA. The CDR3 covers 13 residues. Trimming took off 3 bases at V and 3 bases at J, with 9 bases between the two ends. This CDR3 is CASSFGAVYEQYF. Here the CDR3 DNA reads TGTGCCAGCAGCTTCGGAGCGGTCTACGAGCAGTACTTC.

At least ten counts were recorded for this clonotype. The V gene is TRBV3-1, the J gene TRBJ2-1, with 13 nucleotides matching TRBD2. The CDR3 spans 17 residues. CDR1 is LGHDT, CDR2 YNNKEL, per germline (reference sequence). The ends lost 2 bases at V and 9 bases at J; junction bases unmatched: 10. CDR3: CASSQRGLAGPLGEQFF. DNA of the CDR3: TGTGCCAGCAGCCAACGGGGACTAGCGGGACCCTTAGGTGAGCAGTTCTTC.

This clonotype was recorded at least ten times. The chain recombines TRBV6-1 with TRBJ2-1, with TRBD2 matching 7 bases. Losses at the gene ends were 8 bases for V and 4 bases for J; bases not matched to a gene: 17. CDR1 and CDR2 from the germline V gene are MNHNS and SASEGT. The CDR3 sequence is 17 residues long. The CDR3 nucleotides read TGTGCCAGCTCTGGTTTCTGGGAGGGCCGAATTTACAATGAGCAGTTCTTC. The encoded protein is CASSGFWEGRIYNEQFF.

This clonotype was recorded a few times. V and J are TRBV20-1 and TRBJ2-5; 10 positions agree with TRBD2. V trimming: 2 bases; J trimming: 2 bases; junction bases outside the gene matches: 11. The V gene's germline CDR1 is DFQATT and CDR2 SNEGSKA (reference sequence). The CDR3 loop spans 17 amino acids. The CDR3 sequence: CSARRGVAGGPQETQYF. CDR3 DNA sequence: TGCAGTGCTAGACGGGGGGTAGCGGGAGGCCCTCAAGAGACCCAGTACTTC.

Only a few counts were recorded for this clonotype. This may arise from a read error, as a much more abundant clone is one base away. For the CDR3, the DNA is TGCGCCAGCACGCACGGGACCAGGGGTTACTATGGCTACACCTTC. It specifies CASTHGTRGYYGYTF. The chain couples TRBV5-1 to TRBJ1-2; tentatively, D is TRBD1 (6 bases). Germline CDR1 SGHRS, CDR2 YFSETQ. Trimming removed 6 bases from V and 3 bases from J, with 18 bases in between. The CDR3 is made up of 15 amino acids.

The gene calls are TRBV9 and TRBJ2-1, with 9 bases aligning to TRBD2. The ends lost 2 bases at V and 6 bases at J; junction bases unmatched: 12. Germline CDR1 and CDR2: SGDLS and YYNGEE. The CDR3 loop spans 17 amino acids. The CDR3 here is CASSVLSGSVISNEQFF. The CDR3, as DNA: TGTGCCAGCAGCGTCCTTAGCGGGAGTGTGATCTCCAATGAGCAGTTCTTC. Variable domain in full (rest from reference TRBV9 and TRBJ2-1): DSGVTQTPKHLITATGQRVTLRCSPRSGDLSVYWYQQSLDQGLQFLIQYYNGEERAKGNILERFSAQQFPDLHSELNLSSLELGDSALYFCASSVLSGSVISNEQFFGPGTRLTVL.

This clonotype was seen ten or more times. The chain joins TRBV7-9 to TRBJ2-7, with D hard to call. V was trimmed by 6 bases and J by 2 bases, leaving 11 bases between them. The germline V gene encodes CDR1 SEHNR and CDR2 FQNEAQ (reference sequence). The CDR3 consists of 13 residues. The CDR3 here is CASSEPTTYEQYF. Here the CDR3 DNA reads TGTGCCAGCAGTGAACCTACCACCTACGAGCAGTACTTC.

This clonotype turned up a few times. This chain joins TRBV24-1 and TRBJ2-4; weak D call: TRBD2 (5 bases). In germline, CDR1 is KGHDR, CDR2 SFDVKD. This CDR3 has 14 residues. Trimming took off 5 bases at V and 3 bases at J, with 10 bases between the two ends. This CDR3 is CATSGGEGKNIQYF. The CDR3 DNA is TGTGCCACCAGTGGCGGAGAGGGCAAAAACATTCAGTACTTC.

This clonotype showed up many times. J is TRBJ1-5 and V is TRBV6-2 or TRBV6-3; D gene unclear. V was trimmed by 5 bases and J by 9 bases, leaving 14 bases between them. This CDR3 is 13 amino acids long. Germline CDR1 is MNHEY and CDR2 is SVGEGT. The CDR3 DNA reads TGTGCCAGCAGTCCTAACGACATCCTGCCCCAGCATTTT. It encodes CASSPNDILPQHF.

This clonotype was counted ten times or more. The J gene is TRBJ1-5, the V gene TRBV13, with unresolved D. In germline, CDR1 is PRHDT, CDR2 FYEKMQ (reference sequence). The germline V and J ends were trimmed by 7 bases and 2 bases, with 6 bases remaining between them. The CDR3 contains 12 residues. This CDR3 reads CASKKGNQPQHF. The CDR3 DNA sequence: TGTGCCAGCAAAAAAGGCAATCAGCCCCAGCATTTT.

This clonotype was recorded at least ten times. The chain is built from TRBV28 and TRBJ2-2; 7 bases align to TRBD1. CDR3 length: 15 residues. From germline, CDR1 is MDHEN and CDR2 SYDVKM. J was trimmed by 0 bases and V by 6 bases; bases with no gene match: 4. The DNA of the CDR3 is TGTGCCAGCAGGGCAGGGGGAACGAACACCGGGGAGCTGTTTTTT. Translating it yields CASRAGGTNTGELFF.

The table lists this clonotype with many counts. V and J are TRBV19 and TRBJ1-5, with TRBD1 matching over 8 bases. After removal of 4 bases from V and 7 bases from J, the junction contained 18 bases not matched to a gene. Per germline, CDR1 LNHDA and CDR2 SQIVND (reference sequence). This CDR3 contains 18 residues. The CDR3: CASSRTPDRARLQQPQHF. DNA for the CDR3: TGTGCCAGTAGTAGGACCCCGGACAGGGCCCGTTTGCAACAGCCCCAGCATTTT.

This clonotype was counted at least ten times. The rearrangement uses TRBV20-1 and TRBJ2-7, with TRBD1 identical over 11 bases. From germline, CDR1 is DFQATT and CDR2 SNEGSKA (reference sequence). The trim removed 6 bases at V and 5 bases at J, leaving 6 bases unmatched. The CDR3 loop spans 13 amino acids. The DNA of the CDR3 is TGCAGTGCCACCGGGACAGGGGGTCACGAGCAGTACTTC. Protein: CSATGTGGHEQYF.

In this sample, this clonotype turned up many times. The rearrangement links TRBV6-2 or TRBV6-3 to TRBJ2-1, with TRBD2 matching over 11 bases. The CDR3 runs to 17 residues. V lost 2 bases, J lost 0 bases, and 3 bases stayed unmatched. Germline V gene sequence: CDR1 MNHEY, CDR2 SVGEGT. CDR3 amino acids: CASSYVGLAASYNEQFF. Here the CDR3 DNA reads TGTGCCAGCAGTTACGTGGGACTAGCGGCCTCCTACAATGAGCAGTTCTTC.